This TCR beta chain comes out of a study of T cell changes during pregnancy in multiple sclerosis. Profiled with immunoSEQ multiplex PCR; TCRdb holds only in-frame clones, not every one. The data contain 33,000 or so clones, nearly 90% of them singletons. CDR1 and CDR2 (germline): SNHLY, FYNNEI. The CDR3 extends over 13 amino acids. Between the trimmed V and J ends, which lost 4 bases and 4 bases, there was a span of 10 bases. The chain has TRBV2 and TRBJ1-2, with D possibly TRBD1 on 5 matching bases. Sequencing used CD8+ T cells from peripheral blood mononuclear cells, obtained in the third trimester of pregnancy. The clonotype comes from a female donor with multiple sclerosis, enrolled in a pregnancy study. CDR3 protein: CASSAPGGYGYTF. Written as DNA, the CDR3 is TGTGCCAGCAGTGCTCCCGGGGGCTATGGCTACACCTTC.